Detailed here is one T cell receptor beta chain. Its specificity is not known. The data were taken from a study of T cells and copy number aberrations in small-cell lung cancer. TCRdb's table, derived via immunoSEQ multiplex PCR, lists solely in-frame clones and lacks some. This table holds around 6,200 clones, approximately 76% found once. Germline CDR1 SGHTA, CDR2 FQGTGA. The V segment lost 1 base and the J segment 6 bases; nucleotides outside the gene matches: 8. This CDR3 has 15 residues. Findings and caveats of the study: All specimens were formalin-fixed paraffin-embedded tissue, prone to sequencing artifacts. Versus adjacent lung, tumor T-cell richness and clonality were lower; density nonsignificantly.

This TCR came from a man aged 45-65 years with small cell lung cancer. J is TRBJ2-7 and V is TRBV7-3; 8 bases map to TRBD2. Material for sequencing was tumor tissue. In DNA form, the CDR3 reads TGTGCCAGCAGCTTAAATCCGTCGGGACTAGGCGAGCAGTACTTC. Translating gives CASSLNPSGLGEQYF.